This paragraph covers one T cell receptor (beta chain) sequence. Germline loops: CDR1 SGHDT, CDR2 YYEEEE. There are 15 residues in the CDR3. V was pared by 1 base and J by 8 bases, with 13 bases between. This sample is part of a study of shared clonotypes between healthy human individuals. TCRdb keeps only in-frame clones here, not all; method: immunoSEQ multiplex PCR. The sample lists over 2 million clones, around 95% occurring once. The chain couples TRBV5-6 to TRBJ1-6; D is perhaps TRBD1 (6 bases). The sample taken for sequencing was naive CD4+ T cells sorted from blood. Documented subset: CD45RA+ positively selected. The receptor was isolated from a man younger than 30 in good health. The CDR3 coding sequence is TGTGCCAGCAGCTTGTTGGGGGCCAGGGATTCACCCCTCCACTTT. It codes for CASSLLGARDSPLHF.